Below, 4 T cell receptor beta chains from the same sample are listed, as sequenced in a study of T cells after posttransplantation cyclophosphamide. Measured with immunoSEQ multiplex PCR; TCRdb has only the in-frame clones, and not every one. Among 42,000 or so clones listed, roughly 87% were seen once. Treatment was busulfan-fludarabine conditioning, a marrow graft, and cyclophosphamide on days +3 and +4. The input for sequencing was PBMCs, taken about 62 days after allogeneic stem cell transplant with posttransplant cyclophosphamide. These receptor sequences come from a male patient in his sixties who received an allogeneic stem cell transplant from a related donor and was CMV-positive. The T cells may come from the graft donor.

The gene calls are TRBV7-9 and TRBJ2-5, with 15 bases aligning to TRBD2. The trim removed 5 bases at V and 4 bases at J, leaving 11 bases unmatched. The CDR3 runs 18 residues. Germline V gene lookup returns CDR1 SEHNR and CDR2 FQNEAQ (reference sequence). In DNA, the CDR3 is TGTGCCAGCAGCGACCTTGGACTAGCGGGGGGGCTTGGAGAGACCCAGTACTTC. This encodes CASSDLGLAGGLGETQYF. The whole variable domain, remainder taken from reference TRBV7-9 and TRBJ2-5, is DTGVSQNPRHKITKRGQNVTFRCDPISEHNRLYWYRQTLGQGPEFLTYFQNEAQLEKSRLLSDRFSAERPKGSFSTLEIQRTEQGDSAMYLCASSDLGLAGGLGETQYFGPGTRLLVL.

The J gene is TRBJ2-7, the V gene TRBV2; 10 bases align to TRBD1. The trim removed 4 bases at V and 6 bases at J, leaving 9 bases unmatched. CDR3 size: 15 residues. CDR1 and CDR2 (germline): SNHLY, FYNNEI. The DNA for the CDR3 is TGTGCCAGCAGTGGAGGGACAGGGGTTGGGCGCGAGCAGTACGTC. This encodes CASSGGTGVGREQYV.

The V gene is TRBV6-1, the J gene TRBJ2-7; 7 bases agree with TRBD1. Trimming took 6 bases from V and 3 from J; bases not matched to a gene: 8. This CDR3 comprises 14 residues. Germline lookup yields CDR1 MNHNS and CDR2 SASEGT. The CDR3 nucleotides read TGTGCCAGCAGCCGGGACAGTGAAAGCTACGAGCAGTACTTC. As protein: CASSRDSESYEQYF.

The genes are TRBV18 and TRBJ1-1; D not certain. The length of the CDR3 is 15 residues. Germline V gene data show CDR1 as KGHSH and CDR2 as LQKENI. Deletions cut 2 bases from V and 0 bases from J, with 10 bases between. CDR3 sequence reads: CASSPGAGMNTEAFF. The DNA of the CDR3 is TGTGCCAGCTCACCAGGCGCGGGTATGAACACTGAAGCTTTCTTT.